This is a list of T cell receptor beta chains from one sample in a study of OX40 agonist ivuxolimab in advanced cancers. The method was immunoSEQ multiplex PCR; TCRdb's version includes in-frame clones alone and lacks a portion of them. The table records about 81,000 clones, about 92% of them present only once. This material consisted of CD4+ or CD8+ T cells sorted from blood, taken in a trial of the OX40 agonist ivuxolimab. All receptors derive from an adult with an advanced solid tumor such as melanoma, head and neck, liver or kidney cancer. Both conserved end residues are part of each CDR3. D genes are given only for firm matches.

D gene	J gene	V gene	CDR3 protein
-	TRBJ1-5	TRBV9	CASSVEPNFGQPQHF
TRBD1	TRBJ1-1	TRBV11-2	CASSRGTGGAGDTEAFF
-	TRBJ1-2	TRBV13	CASSLSASAGGYTF
-	TRBJ2-7	TRBV6-5	CASSYSSKSYEQYF
-	TRBJ1-1	TRBV12-5	CASGLGTVNTEAFF
TRBD1	TRBJ2-3	TRBV6-5	CASSYKGAADTQYF
TRBD1	TRBJ2-7	TRBV13	CASSSGQGASYEQYF
-	TRBJ1-1	TRBV4-1	CASSPNPGGFGTEAFF
TRBD2	TRBJ2-1	TRBV28	CASGTSGRYNEQFF
TRBD1	TRBJ2-2	TRBV9	CASSYGTGTAGELFF